What follows is one TCR beta chain and its context. Its antigen is undetermined. With 6 bases removed from V and 0 bases from J, the gap between germline ends came to 8 bases. CDR3 length: 13 residues. Germline loops: CDR1 SNHLY, CDR2 FYNNEI. This sample is part of a study of T-cell reconstitution after alpha-beta-depleted transplantation in children. Whole-study results and caveats: From newly produced T cells came most of the T-cell counts and diversity one year after transplant. Where some patients showed high TCRbeta diversity at day 60, it came from recipient T cells and thymic progenitors that had survived. About two months after transplant, alpha-beta T cells reportedly came from several hundred expanded graft clones.

Library preparation (for TCRbeta) was performed with unique molecular identifiers. TCRdb processed the PCR reads anew with MiXCR; each CDR3 protein has one entry. The sample includes about 980,000 distinct CDR3 sequences, under 30% of them seen just once. V gene TRBV2 combines with J gene TRBJ1-2; D perhaps matches TRBD1 (5 bases). The sample consisted of PBMCs, mostly from graft donor cells, taken 360 days after TCRalphabeta/CD19-depleted stem cell transplant. This TCR was sampled from a boy younger than two who had a stem cell transplant for SCID, so the T cells may come from the graft donor. The CDR3 region has the DNA TGTGCCAGCAGGAGGGGTTCTAACTATGGCTACACCTTC. Its translation: CASRRGSNYGYTF.